A selection of T cell receptor beta chains follows, all from one sample in a study of T-cell reconstitution after alpha-beta-depleted transplantation in children. TCRdb itself ran the PCR reads through MiXCR, one entry per CDR3 protein. The data hold around 440,000 distinct CDR3 sequences, with roughly a tenth observed a single time. The material sequenced was PBMCs, taken before TCRalphabeta/CD19-depleted stem cell transplant. The source is a child aged 2-15 years with inherited bone marrow failure, due to receive a stem cell transplant. CDR3s include the opening cysteine and the closing phenylalanine or tryptophan. A D gene is named only where the DNA matches it firmly. Clone size is not always given. Where it is, it says once, few, many or a class for expanded clones.

j_call d_call clone_size v_call cdr3_nt cdr3_aa
TRBJ2-7 . many TRBV10-3 TGTGCCATCAGTTCACTCGCGAGCGAGCAGTACTTC CAISSLASEQYF
TRBJ2-1 TRBD2 few TRBV20-1 TGCAGTGCTAGGGCTAGCGGGAGTTCCCACAATGAGCAGTTCTTC CSARASGSSHNEQFF
TRBJ1-6 . few TRBV12-3/TRBV12-4 TGTGCCAGCAGTTTGTTTTCGGGGGCTGCTTCACCCCTCCACTTT CASSLFSGAASPLHF
TRBJ2-7 . few TRBV24-1 TGTGCCCCTCACGCTCGGCGGGATCACTACGAGCAGTACTTC CAPHARRDHYEQYF
TRBJ1-5 . many TRBV15 TGTGCCACCAGCAGACATATCTGCAATCAGCCCCAGCATTTT CATSRHICNQPQHF
TRBJ2-3 TRBD1 few TRBV2 TGTGCCAGCAGTGCCCGGACAGGGGCAGATACGCAGTATTTT CASSARTGADTQYF
TRBJ2-3 TRBD2 many TRBV3-1 TGTGCCAGCAGCCACCAAGGGACTAGCGAGGGTACGCAGTATTTT CASSHQGTSEGTQYF
TRBJ2-7 . few TRBV20-1 TGCAGTGCTAGAGCCGGCTGGATGAACTACGAGCAGTACTTC CSARAGWMNYEQYF
TRBJ2-7 TRBD2 many TRBV7-8 TGTGCCAGCAGCGCAATAGCGGGAGGATTCCTCTACGAGCAGTACTTC CASSAIAGGFLYEQYF
TRBJ2-5 . many TRBV20-1 TGCAGTGCTAGAGGAGGAGGGGAGACCCAGTACTTC CSARGGGETQYF
TRBJ2-2 . many TRBV7-2 TGTGCCAGCAGCTTATGGATGAACACCGGGGAGCTGTTTTTT CASSLWMNTGELFF
TRBJ2-3 TRBD2 . TRBV12-3/TRBV12-4 TGTGCCAGCAGTCCACCCCTAGCGGGAGTGCCGTCTCCGCAGTATTTT CASSPPLAGVPSPQYF
TRBJ1-2 TRBD1 many TRBV5-6 TGTGCCAGCAGCTTGGCCGGGACAGGGCCGGGAGGCTACACCTTC CASSLAGTGPGGYTF
TRBJ1-2 . many TRBV29-1 TGCAGCGTTGACAGTGGCTGGGGCTACACCTTC CSVDSGWGYTF
TRBJ2-7 . . TRBV6-5 TGTGCCAGCAGTTACCTCCCAGGGCACGAGCAGTACTTC CASSYLPGHEQYF
TRBJ2-5 . few TRBV29-1 TGCAGCGTTGCGGGGGGACAGCAACAAGAGACCCAGTACTTC CSVAGGQQQETQYF
TRBJ2-4 TRBD2 few TRBV7-9 TGTGCCAGCAGCTTTTCGGGGACTATGAAAAACATTCAGTACTTC CASSFSGTMKNIQYF
TRBJ2-7 TRBD2 many TRBV15 TGTGCCACCAGTTGGGGCGGGAGCCACGAGCAGTACTTC CATSWGGSHEQYF